Shown below are 9 T cell receptor beta chains from a single sample sequenced in a study of T cells in Graves' hyperthyroidism and ophthalmopathy. What was amplified from RNA transcripts were TCR beta CDR3 regions. Initially, a first-round RT-PCR of the TCR CDR3 employed the HTBI primer set. TCRdb re-analysed the multiplex PCR reads in MiXCR, keeping a single row per CDR3 protein. The table lists about 300,000 distinct CDR3 sequences, roughly 19% of them singletons. The specimen sequenced was blood. These receptors all stem from a middle-aged man with Graves' ophthalmopathy.

This clonotype has at least ten counts. The chain links TRBV7-2 to TRBJ2-7, with 10 bases aligning to TRBD2. CDR3 length: 15 residues. V was clipped by 3 bases and J by 7 bases; unmatched bases: 9. CDR1 and CDR2 from the germline V gene are SGHTA and FQGNSA. DNA for the CDR3: TGTGCCAGCAGCTTGGATTCTAGCGGGAGTAGGGAGCAGTACTTC. This encodes CASSLDSSGSREQYF.

The DNA of the CDR3 is TGCAGCGTTGGTCGGGACCTCTGGGCCGAGCAGTACTTC. It translates to CSVGRDLWAEQYF. This chain connects TRBV29-1 to TRBJ2-7; TRBD1 or TRBD2 may be the D gene (5 bases each). The length of the CDR3 is 13 residues. The germline V gene encodes CDR1 SQVTM and CDR2 ANQGSEA. Trimming pared 4 bases from V and 6 bases from J, leaving 16 bases between.

The rearrangement links TRBV30 to TRBJ1-5; D is unresolved. Trimming stripped 3 bases from V and 0 bases from J, with 9 bases between. From germline, CDR1 is GTSNPN and CDR2 SVGIG (reference sequence). CDR3 length: 14 amino acids. CDR3 bases: TGTGCCTGGAGCGGGCAGTATAGCAATCAGCCCCAGCATTTT. Protein: CAWSGQYSNQPQHF. Looking up the rest from reference TRBV30 and TRBJ1-5 gives the full variable domain: SQTIHQWPATLVQPVGSPLSLECTVEGTSNPNLYWYRQAAGRGLQLLFYSVGIGQISSEVPQNLSASRPQDRQFILSSKKLLLSDSGFYLCAWSGQYSNQPQHFGDGTRLSIL.

The CDR3 region is CASSVVGTSGNNEQFF. CDR3 DNA sequence: TGTGCCAGCAGTGTGGTGGGGACTAGCGGAAACAATGAGCAGTTCTTC. V gene TRBV9 combines with J gene TRBJ2-1, with 11 bases identical to TRBD2. The CDR3 runs to 16 residues. Germline V lookup: CDR1 SGDLS, CDR2 YYNGEE. J gave up 5 bases and V 5 bases, and 9 bases lay outside the gene matches. Full variable domain (missing parts from reference TRBV9 and TRBJ2-1): DSGVTQTPKHLITATGQRVTLRCSPRSGDLSVYWYQQSLDQGLQFLIQYYNGEERAKGNILERFSAQQFPDLHSELNLSSLELGDSALYFCASSVVGTSGNNEQFFGPGTRLTVL.

Ten or more counts support this clonotype. V is TRBV30 and J is TRBJ2-7; the D is unclear. Trimming stripped 6 bases from V and 5 bases from J, with 14 bases between. The germline CDR1 and CDR2 sequences are GTSNPN and SVGIG (reference sequence). The CDR3 totals 12 residues. As DNA, the CDR3 is TGTGCCTGTGCTTTCCGTGTGGACGAGCAGTACTTC. Protein product: CACAFRVDEQYF.

This clonotype has more than one count but fewer than ten. The V call is TRBV28, the J call TRBJ1-2, with D perhaps TRBD1 (6 bases). CDR1 and CDR2 (germline): MDHEN, SYDVKM. V dropped 6 bases and J dropped 4 bases, with 15 bases sitting between them. CDR3 size: 14 residues. The CDR3 protein is CASSGLDSLYGYTF. The CDR3 nucleotides read TGTGCCAGCAGCGGGTTGGACAGCCTCTATGGCTACACCTTC.

This clonotype was seen a handful of times. The chain carries TRBV11-3 and TRBJ2-1; the D call may be TRBD1 or TRBD2 (5 bases each). CDR3 length: 15 residues. Germline V gives CDR1 SGHNT, CDR2 YENEEA. Trimming stripped 5 bases from V and 1 base from J, with 12 bases between. The CDR3 DNA follows: TGTGCCAGCAGCGCAGGGCGGAGGTCCTACAATGAGCAGTTCTTC. Translating it yields CASSAGRRSYNEQFF. Supplemented by reference TRBV11-3 and TRBJ2-1, the full variable domain reads EAGVVQSPRYKIIEKKQPVAFWCNPISGHNTLYWYLQNLGQGPELLIRYENEEAVDDSQLPKDRFSAERLKGVDSTLKIQPAELGDSAVYLCASSAGRRSYNEQFFGPGTRLTVL.

The rearrangement uses TRBV5-4 and TRBJ1-1, with D possibly being TRBD1 (6 bases). V was clipped by 7 bases and J by 2 bases, with 21 bases between them. Germline assignment: CDR1 SGHNT and CDR2 YYREEE (reference sequence). The CDR3 loop spans 16 amino acids. CDR3 sequence reads: CASLLGGGTPNTEAFF. In DNA form, the CDR3 reads TGTGCCAGCCTTCTTGGGGGGGGCACACCAAACACTGAAGCTTTCTTT.

The CDR3 loop reads CASSPPGGRLADNEQFF. CDR3 bases: TGTGCCAGCAGCCCCCCGGGAGGGAGACTAGCGGACAATGAGCAGTTCTTC. This rearrangement joins TRBV9 to TRBJ2-1; 9 bases agree with TRBD2. Germline lookup yields CDR1 SGDLS and CDR2 YYNGEE. CDR3 size: 17 residues. The junction had 13 bases not matched to a gene; V was cut back by 4 bases and J by 5 bases.